The 32 T cell receptor beta chains listed next were all sequenced from one sample in a study of cytomegalovirus exposure and HLA in healthy donors. Here immunoSEQ multiplex PCR was the method, and the copy in TCRdb shows in-frame clones only, minus some. The sample has 110,000 to 150,000 clones, approximately 91% seen once; the top ten hold about 0.65%. The sample was PBMCs. Receptor source: a man younger than 30 in good health and CMV-seronegative.

The rearrangement links TRBV28 to TRBJ1-5, with TRBD1 matching 10 bases. CDR3 size: 15 residues. CDR1 is MDHEN and CDR2 is SYDVKM in the germline V gene. V shed 6 bases and J 7 bases; nucleotides not matched to a gene: 9. The CDR3 protein is CASRPSTGGRQPQHF. The CDR3 nucleotides are TGTGCCAGCAGGCCTTCGACAGGGGGCCGACAGCCCCAGCATTTT.

The genes are TRBV15 and TRBJ2-3; D possibly corresponds to TRBD2 (5 bases). CDR1 LNHNV and CDR2 YYDKDF come from the germline V gene (reference sequence). The CDR3 sequence is 17 residues long. V was trimmed by 3 bases and J by 1 base, leaving 17 bases between them. The CDR3 nucleotides are TGTGCCACCAGCAGCGGTCGACCCCGGGGTGGCACAGATACGCAGTATTTT. It encodes CATSSGRPRGGTDTQYF.

This rearrangement joins TRBV10-1 to TRBJ1-2; maybe TRBD1 (6 bases). This CDR3 comprises 16 residues. Germline assignment: CDR1 WNHNN and CDR2 SYGVQD (reference sequence). V was trimmed by 1 base and J by 5 bases, leaving 17 bases between them. The CDR3 DNA is TGCGCCAGCAGTGAGTGTGGGGAGACAGGAAAGTATGGCTACACCTTC. It codes for CASSECGETGKYGYTF.

This clone was found a few times. The CDR3 DNA sequence: TGTGCCTGGAGCACAGGGGTCATGAACACTGAAGCTTTCTTT. Amino acids: CAWSTGVMNTEAFF. The chain is built from TRBV30 and TRBJ1-1, with 7 bases that match TRBD1. J gave up 0 bases and V 3 bases, and 4 bases lay outside the gene matches. Germline CDR1 GTSNPN, CDR2 SVGIG (reference sequence). The CDR3 is made up of 14 amino acids.

The J gene is TRBJ2-2, the V gene TRBV2; no definite D call. From germline, CDR1 is SNHLY and CDR2 FYNNEI. V lost 3 bases, J lost 4 bases, and 12 bases lay in between. The CDR3 runs 15 residues. This chain's CDR3 is CASSDRRRVTGELFF. The DNA for the CDR3 is TGTGCCAGCAGTGATAGGCGGCGAGTCACCGGGGAGCTGTTTTTT.

This clone was recorded only once. The chain combines TRBV11-3 with TRBJ1-2; D remains ambiguous. This CDR3 region has 12 residues. V lost 8 bases and J 1 base, leaving 8 bases between the germline ends. Germline CDR1 is SGHNT and CDR2 is YENEEA. This CDR3 reads CASGRNNYGYTF. The CDR3 nucleotides are TGTGCCAGCGGCAGAAATAACTATGGCTACACCTTC.

V is TRBV29-1 and J is TRBJ2-2, with D perhaps matching TRBD1 (6 bases). The CDR3 totals 14 residues. V was pared by 3 bases and J by 1 base, with 9 bases between. Germline CDR1 reads SQVTM; CDR2 reads ANQGSEA. CDR3 sequence: CSVDPTGNTGELFF. The CDR3 DNA follows: TGCAGCGTTGACCCGACAGGGAACACCGGGGAGCTGTTTTTT.

This clone was seen just once. For the CDR3, the DNA is TGCGCCAGCAGCAGTAGAACAGTCTTCCAAGAGACCCAGTACTTC. Its protein is CASSSRTVFQETQYF. The chain has TRBV5-1 and TRBJ2-5, with D unclear. The CDR3 totals 15 residues. Germline values: CDR1 SGHRS, CDR2 YFSETQ. The V and J ends lost 4 bases and 1 base respectively, with 14 bases between them.

V is TRBV6-5 and J is TRBJ2-7; 7 bases line up with TRBD1. Germline V gene data show CDR1 as MNHEY and CDR2 as SVGAGI. V was clipped by 2 bases and J by 2 bases; unmatched bases: 0. The CDR3 runs 13 residues. The CDR3: CASSYQGAYEQYF. In DNA, the CDR3 is TGTGCCAGCAGTTACCAGGGGGCCTACGAGCAGTACTTC.

This chain uses TRBV4-3 with TRBJ1-4; D possibly corresponds to TRBD1 (5 bases). This CDR3 contains 17 residues. The ends were cut back, 0 bases at V and 0 bases at J, with 11 bases in the middle. Germline assignment: CDR1 LGHNA and CDR2 YSLEER. The CDR3 sequence: CASSQEGAVATNEKLFF. The CDR3 region has the DNA TGCGCCAGCAGCCAAGAAGGGGCAGTTGCAACTAATGAAAAACTGTTTTTT.

This chain joins TRBV11-2 and TRBJ2-7; 10 nucleotides match TRBD1. V lost 2 bases and J lost 6; bases outside the gene matches: 10. Germline values: CDR1 SGHAT, CDR2 FQNNGV. The CDR3 is 16 residues long. Here the CDR3 reads CASSLLPGQGNVEQYF. The CDR3, as DNA: TGTGCCAGCAGCTTACTCCCGGGACAGGGGAATGTCGAGCAGTACTTC.

This chain joins TRBV11-1 and TRBJ1-2, with no clear D. CDR3 size: 13 residues. Germline assignment: CDR1 SGHAT and CDR2 FQDESV (reference sequence). V was shortened by 6 bases and J by 7 bases, with 15 bases between the two germline ends. Here the CDR3 DNA reads TGTGCCAGCAGTTCCCGGGTAGATTCTGGCTACACCTTC. It is translated as CASSSRVDSGYTF.

The chain is built from TRBV5-1 and TRBJ2-1, with D maybe TRBD2 (7 bases). Trimming left V 2 bases short and J 2 bases short, with 8 bases between. From germline, CDR1 is SGHRS and CDR2 YFSETQ. The CDR3 contains 14 residues. The DNA of the CDR3 is TGCGCCAGCAGCTTCGGGGGGCCCTACAATGAGCAGTTCTTC. It is translated as CASSFGGPYNEQFF.

The gene calls are TRBV4-1 and TRBJ2-6; D gene unclear. The CDR3 has 16 amino acids. Trimming shortened V by 4 bases and J by 0 bases, and 10 bases separated the two germline ends. Germline V CDR1 and CDR2: MGHRA, YSYEKL. The CDR3 coding sequence is TGCGCCAGCAGCCCCTCTCGAGGCTCTGGGGCCAACGTCCTGACTTTC. It specifies CASSPSRGSGANVLTF.

V usage is TRBV23-1 and J usage is TRBJ2-3; TRBD2 matches at 8 bases. TRBV23-1 is identified as an open reading frame with a role that is uncertain. CDR3 length equals 17 residues. With V trimmed by 0 bases and J by 2 bases, 7 bases remained unmatched. CDR3 nucleotides: TGCGCCAGCAGTCAATCGCAAGAGCGGGGGATCACAGATACGCAGTATTTT. Its translation: CASSQSQERGITDTQYF.

The chain couples TRBV10-3 to TRBJ1-2; D remains ambiguous. V lost 3 bases to trimming and J lost 7 bases, with 15 bases between them. The CDR3 contains 14 residues. Germline V gene data show CDR1 as ENHRY and CDR2 as SYGVKD. The CDR3 bases are TGTGCCATCAGTGACCTGGGAGACTTCCGTGGCTACACCTTC. It translates to CAISDLGDFRGYTF.

Written as DNA, the CDR3 is TGTGCCAGCAATCCTCAGGGTCCTGATACGCAGTATTTT. Residues: CASNPQGPDTQYF. The chain has TRBV2 and TRBJ2-3, with a possible D match to TRBD1 (5 bases). CDR3 size: 13 residues. Germline values: CDR1 SNHLY, CDR2 FYNNEI. The germline V and J ends were trimmed by 7 bases and 6 bases, with 14 bases remaining between them.

V is TRBV27 and J is TRBJ2-3, with D possibly being TRBD1 (5 bases). Germline values: CDR1 MNHEY, CDR2 SMNVEV (reference sequence). Trimming shortened V by 6 bases and J by 6 bases, and 16 bases separated the two germline ends. CDR3 length equals 14 residues. CDR3 loop: CASRTGTLADTQYF. CDR3 bases: TGTGCCAGCAGAACAGGAACCCTTGCGGATACGCAGTATTTT.

This clone was counted between two and nine times. The same CDR3 is also encoded by other DNA sequences in this sample. V usage is TRBV27 and J usage is TRBJ1-1, with a tentative D call TRBD1 (5 bases). CDR3 size: 13 residues. The V gene's germline CDR1 is MNHEY and CDR2 SMNVEV (reference sequence). The germline V and J ends were trimmed by 3 bases and 4 bases, with 9 bases remaining between them. The CDR3 DNA reads as TGTGCCAGCAGTTTGGGGGGGATCACTGAAGCTTTCTTT. Its protein product is CASSLGGITEAFF.

J is TRBJ2-3 and V is TRBV5-1; 7 bases are a match to TRBD2. The V gene's germline CDR1 is SGHRS and CDR2 YFSETQ. With V trimmed by 0 bases and J by 2 bases, 9 bases remained unmatched. The CDR3 length is 17 residues. The CDR3 region has the DNA TGCGCCAGCAGCTTGGCCGGGATAGCGGGCTACACAGATACGCAGTATTTT. It encodes CASSLAGIAGYTDTQYF.

About this clone itself: Other DNA sequences in the sample encode the same CDR3. V and J are TRBV5-1 and TRBJ2-5; 11 bases line up with TRBD1. Germline-derived CDR1 and CDR2 are SGHRS and YFSETQ. The CDR3 contains 15 residues. Trimming removed 0 bases from V and 4 bases from J; junction bases left unmatched: 2. Here the CDR3 DNA reads TGCGCCAGCAGCTTGGCCGGGACAGGGGGAGAGACCCAGTACTTC. This gives the protein CASSLAGTGGETQYF. Complete variable domain (other parts from reference TRBV5-1 and TRBJ2-5): KAGVTQTPRYLIKTRGQQVTLSCSPISGHRSVSWYQQTPGQGLQFLFEYFSETQRNKGNFPGRFSGRQFSNSRSEMNVSTLELGDSALYLCASSLAGTGGETQYFGPGTRLLVL.

A few counts support this clone. The chain uses TRBV15 and TRBJ2-3, with 10 bases lining up with TRBD2. The V gene's germline CDR1 is LNHNV and CDR2 YYDKDF (reference sequence). Germline trimming cut 0 bases from V and 4 bases from J; bases unmatched to any gene: 7. The CDR3 loop spans 17 amino acids. The CDR3 DNA is TGTGCCACCAGCAGAGACCGGTCAAGCGGGGGGGCAGATACGCAGTATTTT. It specifies CATSRDRSSGGADTQYF.

This clone was detected only once. The chain recombines TRBV9 with TRBJ1-1, with D possibly TRBD1 on 5 matching bases. V was clipped by 0 bases and J by 5 bases, with 11 bases between them. Germline V gene lookup returns CDR1 SGDLS and CDR2 YYNGEE. This CDR3 is built from 14 residues. The CDR3 nucleotides read TGTGCCAGCAGCGTAGGGGGCAGGGAAACTGAAGCTTTCTTT. This translates into CASSVGGRETEAFF.

The chain recombines TRBV7-2 with TRBJ2-7; TRBD1 matches 10 bases. V trimming: 8 bases; J trimming: 6 bases; junction bases outside the gene matches: 7. Per the germline V gene, CDR1 is SGHTA and CDR2 is FQGNSA. The CDR3 has 13 residues. CDR3 sequence: CASSRQGAAEQYF. DNA for the CDR3: TGTGCCAGCTCCCGACAGGGGGCAGCCGAGCAGTACTTC.

The chain recombines TRBV9 with TRBJ1-1, with 7 nucleotides matching TRBD1. The CDR3 covers 14 residues. Germline values: CDR1 SGDLS, CDR2 YYNGEE. The V and J ends lost 3 bases and 2 bases, in that order; junction bases with no gene match: 4. As DNA, the CDR3 is TGTGCCAGCAGCGCGACAGGGTATAACACTGAAGCTTTCTTT. Its protein product is CASSATGYNTEAFF.

To note about this clone: Additional DNA sequences in this sample encode the identical CDR3. The rearrangement links TRBV6-5 to TRBJ2-1, with TRBD2 as a possible D gene (6 bases). The CDR3 totals 14 residues. Germline V CDR1 and CDR2: MNHEY, SVGAGI. The germline V and J ends were trimmed by 0 bases and 8 bases, with 11 bases remaining between them. The CDR3, as DNA: TGTGCCAGCAGTTACTCAGGGACGGGGGATGAGCAGTTCTTC. As protein: CASSYSGTGDEQFF.

The chain joins TRBV10-2 to TRBJ2-1; 10 positions match TRBD2. The CDR3 covers 15 residues. The V gene's germline CDR1 is WSHSY and CDR2 SAAADI. Trimming removed 6 bases from V and 5 bases from J; junction bases left unmatched: 7. CDR3 amino acids: CASRAGTSANNEQFF. As DNA, the CDR3 is TGCGCCAGCAGGGCCGGGACTAGCGCCAACAATGAGCAGTTCTTC.

V and J are TRBV5-5 and TRBJ1-5; no firm D call. The CDR3 runs to 15 residues. CDR1 and CDR2 from the germline V gene are SGHKS and YYEKEE (reference sequence). Between the trimmed V and J ends, which lost 2 bases and 0 bases, there was a span of 9 bases. The DNA of the CDR3 is TGTGCCAGCAGCTTAGAACAGCATAGCAATCAGCCCCAGCATTTT. Translated: CASSLEQHSNQPQHF.

The chain uses TRBV27 and TRBJ1-2, with 7 positions matching TRBD1. Per the germline V gene, CDR1 is MNHEY and CDR2 is SMNVEV (reference sequence). The CDR3 length is 15 residues. With 3 bases clipped from V and 5 bases from J, the junction kept 9 bases outside the gene matches. CDR3 coding DNA: TGTGCCAGCAGTTTTGGGGGGACAGCCCAATATGGCTACACCTTC. Translating gives CASSFGGTAQYGYTF.

The chain links TRBV5-1 to TRBJ2-3; the D gene is possibly TRBD1 (6 bases). V shed 0 bases and J shed 6 bases, with 20 bases lying between them. The CDR3 covers 17 residues. CDR1 SGHRS and CDR2 YFSETQ come from the germline V gene. CDR3 bases: TGCGCCAGCAGCTTGGATTGGAAAGGGGGTTCACACGATACGCAGTATTTT. Translating gives CASSLDWKGGSHDTQYF. Looking up the rest from reference TRBV5-1 and TRBJ2-3 gives the full variable domain: KAGVTQTPRYLIKTRGQQVTLSCSPISGHRSVSWYQQTPGQGLQFLFEYFSETQRNKGNFPGRFSGRQFSNSRSEMNVSTLELGDSALYLCASSLDWKGGSHDTQYFGPGTRLTVL.

V is TRBV29-1 and J is TRBJ2-7, with a tentative D call TRBD1 (6 bases). V lost 2 bases to trimming and J lost 4 bases, with 18 bases between them. The CDR3 contains 15 residues. CDR1 is SQVTM, CDR2 ANQGSEA, per germline. CDR3 nucleotide sequence: TGCAGCGTTGAATCCGCCACAGGGAATCAGTACGAGCAGTACTTC. It is translated as CSVESATGNQYEQYF.

The CDR3 nucleotides are TGCGCCAGCAGCTTGGATTGGGAGCTTAGCGAAAAACTGTTTTTT. It codes for CASSLDWELSEKLFF. The V and J genes are TRBV5-1 and TRBJ1-4, with D unclear. CDR3 size: 15 residues. Per germline, CDR1 SGHRS and CDR2 YFSETQ. V dropped 0 bases and J dropped 8 bases, with 14 bases sitting between them.